Each of the 27 T cell receptor beta chains below was sequenced from the same sample in a study of STAT5B mutations in CD4+ large granular lymphocyte leukemia. Here immunoSEQ multiplex PCR was the method, and the copy in TCRdb shows in-frame clones only, minus some. Of about 31,000 clones in the sample, about two thirds were seen once. Sequenced input: CD4+ T cells from blood buffy coats. Receptor source: a human donor in good health.

This sequence joins TRBV20-1 and TRBJ2-1; unclear D gene. The CDR3 consists of 11 residues. Germline-derived CDR1 and CDR2 are DFQATT and SNEGSKA (reference sequence). Deletions cut 4 bases from V and 6 bases from J, with 7 bases between. The CDR3 coding sequence is TGCAGTGCTATGCCCTTCAATGAGCAGTTCTTC. This sequence encodes CSAMPFNEQFF.

The V call is TRBV7-6, the J call TRBJ2-2; D not resolved. This CDR3 has 11 residues. Germline lookup yields CDR1 SGHVS and CDR2 FNYEAQ. The germline V and J ends were trimmed by 6 bases and 7 bases, with 6 bases remaining between them. The CDR3: CASRNGGELFF. CDR3 DNA sequence: TGTGCCAGCAGAAACGGCGGGGAGCTGTTTTTT.

This chain connects TRBV10-3 to TRBJ2-5; D is unresolved. The J call may be incorrect, as the DNA end agrees better with TRBJ2-7. Germline loops: CDR1 ENHRY, CDR2 SYGVKD. The CDR3 has 11 residues. CDR3 coding DNA: TGTGCCATCAGTGAGACCTACGAGCAGTACTTC. It is translated as CAISETYEQYF.

V usage is TRBV27 and J usage is TRBJ1-2, with 9 bases fitting TRBD1. The ends lost 6 bases at V and 5 bases at J; junction bases unmatched: 4. CDR1 is MNHEY, CDR2 SMNVEV, per germline (reference sequence). The CDR3 extends over 13 amino acids. CDR3: CASRGDRDYGYTF. As DNA, the CDR3 is TGTGCCAGCAGGGGGGACAGGGATTATGGCTACACCTTC.

The chain is built from TRBV7-8 and TRBJ1-3, with a tentative D call TRBD1 (5 bases). V was clipped by 8 bases and J by 2 bases, with 10 bases between them. This CDR3 region has 13 residues. CDR1 is SGHVS, CDR2 FQNEAQ, per germline. The CDR3 DNA sequence: TGTGCCAGCTTCGCAGGGACTGGAAACACCATATATTTT. Amino acids: CASFAGTGNTIYF.

The rearrangement joins TRBV13 to TRBJ2-4, with 11 nucleotides matching TRBD2. The CDR3 sequence is 20 residues long. V lost 5 bases, J lost 0 bases, and 15 bases stayed unmatched. Germline CDR1 PRHDT, CDR2 FYEKMQ (reference sequence). The CDR3 coding sequence is TGTGCCAGCAGCACGAGGGGACTAGCGGAATACGTACTAGCCAAAAACATTCAGTACTTC. It yields the protein CASSTRGLAEYVLAKNIQYF.

This chain joins TRBV13 and TRBJ1-3; 9 nucleotides agree with TRBD1. V gave up 5 bases and J gave up 3 bases; unmatched junction bases: 5. The germline V gene encodes CDR1 PRHDT and CDR2 FYEKMQ (reference sequence). The CDR3 runs to 15 residues. CDR3 nucleotide sequence: TGTGCCAGCAGCCCACAGGGGGCGGGTGGAAACACCATATATTTT. Amino acids: CASSPQGAGGNTIYF.

As concerns this clone: The sample carries other DNA sequences with the same CDR3. This chain connects TRBV6-5 to TRBJ1-2; D unresolved. The CDR3 is 14 residues long. The V and J ends lost 6 bases and 3 bases respectively, with 14 bases between them. CDR1 and CDR2 (germline): MNHEY, SVGAGI. CDR3 coding DNA: TGTGCCAGCAGACGGTCTTGGGCAGACTATGGCTACACCTTC. Its translation is CASRRSWADYGYTF.

V gene TRBV19 combines with J gene TRBJ1-2; 8 bases align to TRBD1. This CDR3 is built from 15 residues. The trim removed 4 bases at V and 3 bases at J, leaving 7 bases unmatched. Germline values: CDR1 LNHDA, CDR2 SQIVND (reference sequence). CDR3 sequence: CASSTVGQGDYGYTF. Here the CDR3 DNA reads TGTGCCAGTAGTACCGTCGGACAGGGAGACTATGGCTACACCTTC.

This clone was seen more than once but under ten times. J is TRBJ1-5 and V is TRBV18; possibly TRBD1 for D (5 bases). The CDR3 covers 14 residues. Germline V lookup: CDR1 KGHSH, CDR2 LQKENI. Between the trimmed V and J ends, which lost 2 bases and 5 bases, there was a span of 10 bases. CDR3 sequence: CASSPIRGDQPQHF. Here the CDR3 DNA reads TGTGCCAGCTCACCAATACGGGGCGATCAGCCCCAGCATTTT.

V gene TRBV2 combines with J gene TRBJ2-3, with TRBD2 identical over 12 bases. The CDR3 is 15 residues long. The V and J ends lost 4 bases and 1 base, in that order; junction bases with no gene match: 0. CDR1 and CDR2 from the germline V gene are SNHLY and FYNNEI. The CDR3 nucleotides read TGTGCCAGCAGTGGACTAGCGGGGGGCACAGATACGCAGTATTTT. Protein sequence: CASSGLAGGTDTQYF.

V gene TRBV7-2 combines with J gene TRBJ2-2; TRBD2 aligns across 7 bases. V dropped 4 bases and J dropped 2; count of bases not matched to a gene: 1. Germline-derived CDR1 and CDR2 are SGHTA and FQGNSA. The CDR3 is 14 residues long. This CDR3 is CASSWDYNTGELFF. The CDR3 DNA is TGTGCCAGCAGCTGGGACTATAACACCGGGGAGCTGTTTTTT.

The chain links TRBV7-2 to TRBJ2-3; weak D call: TRBD2 (5 bases). The germline V gene encodes CDR1 SGHTA and CDR2 FQGNSA. The CDR3 has 15 residues. The germline V and J ends were trimmed by 1 base and 4 bases, with 12 bases remaining between them. CDR3 DNA sequence: TGTGCCAGCAGCTTAGATCGGGGTGATGCAGATACGCAGTATTTT. Translating it yields CASSLDRGDADTQYF. Supplemented by reference TRBV7-2 and TRBJ2-3, the full variable domain reads GAGVSQSPSNKVTEKGKDVELRCDPISGHTALYWYRQSLGQGLEFLIYFQGNSAPDKSGLPSDRFSAERTGGSVSTLTIQRTQQEDSAVYLCASSLDRGDADTQYFGPGTRLTVL.

The genes are TRBV28 and TRBJ2-5, with 11 bases aligning to TRBD1. Germline assignment: CDR1 MDHEN and CDR2 SYDVKM. V lost 5 bases to trimming and J lost 5 bases; unmatched junction nucleotides: 22. The CDR3 sequence is 20 residues long. DNA for the CDR3: TGTGCCAGCAGTCCTGGGACAGGGGGGGAATGGGGCCGTTTTAGGGAGACCCAGTACTTC. Translation: CASSPGTGGEWGRFRETQYF.

V is TRBV6-4 and J is TRBJ1-1; a possible D gene is TRBD1 (6 bases). V was clipped by 8 bases and J by 3 bases, with 13 bases between them. CDR3 length equals 13 residues. Per the germline V gene, CDR1 is MRHNA and CDR2 is SNTAGT. The CDR3 DNA reads as TGTGCCAGCGCCAGGGGTCTAGACACTGAAGCTTTCTTT. Translation gives CASARGLDTEAFF.

The genes are TRBV28 and TRBJ1-2; D remains ambiguous. CDR1 and CDR2 from the germline V gene are MDHEN and SYDVKM. V lost 3 bases, J lost 8 bases, and 13 bases lay in between. The CDR3 is made up of 13 amino acids. The CDR3 protein is CASSLAREEGYTF. CDR3 coding DNA: TGTGCCAGCAGTTTGGCACGGGAAGAGGGCTACACCTTC.

The chain carries TRBV19 and TRBJ2-1; D tentatively fits TRBD1 or TRBD2 (6 bases each). CDR3 length equals 15 residues. CDR1 is LNHDA and CDR2 is SQIVND in the germline V gene (reference sequence). Trimming cost V 6 bases and J 0 bases, with 12 bases left between them. The CDR3, as DNA: TGTGCCAGTAGAATCGGGGGCCCCTCCTACAATGAGCAGTTCTTC. Protein: CASRIGGPSYNEQFF.

V gene TRBV7-2 combines with J gene TRBJ2-1; the match to TRBD2 covers 8 bases. The CDR3 runs to 14 residues. Unmatched junction bases numbered 6, after V lost 2 bases and J lost 9 bases. Germline V gene sequence: CDR1 SGHTA, CDR2 FQGNSA. This CDR3 is CASSLRGGPREQFF. The CDR3 nucleotides are TGTGCCAGCAGCTTACGGGGGGGACCACGTGAGCAGTTCTTC.

As DNA, the CDR3 is TGTGCCAGCAGGCGGGGGGCCGGAAACACCATATATTTT. This encodes CASRRGAGNTIYF. The gene calls are TRBV2 and TRBJ1-3, with D perhaps matching TRBD1 (6 bases). V was pared by 6 bases and J by 4 bases, with 10 bases between. The CDR3 is 13 amino acids. In germline, CDR1 is SNHLY, CDR2 FYNNEI.

The chain is built from TRBV18 and TRBJ2-7; TRBD2 matches 7 bases. This CDR3 region has 13 residues. The J segment lost 8 bases and the V segment lost 0 bases, leaving 4 bases of the junction unmatched. Germline V lookup: CDR1 KGHSH, CDR2 LQKENI. The CDR3 nucleotides read TGTGCCAGCTCACCACCGGTAGCGGGTAAGCAGTACTTC. Translation gives CASSPPVAGKQYF.

The V call is TRBV28, the J call TRBJ1-1; TRBD1 matches at 7 bases. Germline CDR1 and CDR2: MDHEN and SYDVKM. This CDR3 is 13 amino acids long. V dropped 0 bases and J dropped 7; count of bases not matched to a gene: 2. The CDR3 loop is CASSLWQGGEAFF. The CDR3 DNA reads as TGTGCCAGCAGTTTATGGCAGGGGGGTGAAGCTTTCTTT.

V and J are TRBV28 and TRBJ1-2; the D is unclear. Germline V CDR1 and CDR2: MDHEN, SYDVKM. CDR3 size: 14 residues. The ends were cut back, 5 bases at V and 8 bases at J, with 18 bases in the middle. CDR3 bases: TGTGCCAGCAGTCCCCCCCCGCAGCCAAGAGGCTACACCTTC. Its protein product is CASSPPPQPRGYTF.

This chain connects TRBV2 to TRBJ1-2; 9 bases fit TRBD1. The CDR3 contains 12 residues. Germline CDR1 SNHLY, CDR2 FYNNEI. Trimming at V came to 6 bases and at J to 8 bases, leaving 4 bases not matched to a gene. The CDR3 DNA follows: TGTGCCAGCAGGCCTACAGGGGGCGGCTACACCTTC. Translation gives CASRPTGGGYTF.

V and J are TRBV28 and TRBJ1-2; D gene uncertain. V was cut by 6 bases and J by 0 bases, with 14 bases left in between. Germline values: CDR1 MDHEN, CDR2 SYDVKM. The CDR3 spans 15 residues. The CDR3 DNA reads as TGTGCCAGCAGGCTCCTTTGGGGAGCTAACTATGGCTACACCTTC. This codes for CASRLLWGANYGYTF.

The V gene is TRBV7-9, the J gene TRBJ1-2; a weak D match, TRBD1 (6 bases). This CDR3 has 14 residues. Germline values: CDR1 SEHNR, CDR2 FQNEAQ (reference sequence). The V end was cut by 6 bases, the J end by 4 bases, with 15 bases between. The CDR3 is CASRSSGGGYGYTF. The CDR3 bases are TGTGCCAGCAGATCGTCCGGGGGCGGCTATGGCTACACCTTC.

The J gene is TRBJ2-5, the V gene TRBV7-9; 9 bases agree with TRBD1. V shed 1 base, J shed 4 bases, and the junction held 10 bases outside the gene matches. The CDR3 runs 17 residues. The germline V gene encodes CDR1 SEHNR and CDR2 FQNEAQ (reference sequence). CDR3: CASSLGTGTGKLETQYF. As DNA, the CDR3 is TGTGCCAGCAGCTTAGGGACCGGGACAGGGAAGCTAGAGACCCAGTACTTC.

Here the CDR3 reads CASATGGETQYF. The DNA for the CDR3 is TGTGCTAGTGCTACAGGGGGAGAGACCCAGTACTTC. This chain joins TRBV12-5 and TRBJ2-5; 8 nucleotides match TRBD1. The trim removed 7 bases at V and 4 bases at J, leaving 2 bases unmatched. Germline V gene lookup returns CDR1 LGHNT and CDR2 FRNRAP. The CDR3 has 12 residues.